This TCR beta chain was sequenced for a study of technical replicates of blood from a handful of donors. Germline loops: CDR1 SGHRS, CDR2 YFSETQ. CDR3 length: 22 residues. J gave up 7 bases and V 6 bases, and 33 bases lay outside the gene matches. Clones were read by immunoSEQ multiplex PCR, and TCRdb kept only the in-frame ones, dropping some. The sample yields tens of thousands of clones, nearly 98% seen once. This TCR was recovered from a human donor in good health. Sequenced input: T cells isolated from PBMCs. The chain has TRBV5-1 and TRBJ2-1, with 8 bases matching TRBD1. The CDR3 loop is CASIFALIRGRRDRVLRNEQFF. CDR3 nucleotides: TGCGCCAGCATCTTCGCCCTAATCAGGGGGCGTAGGGATAGAGTCCTTAGGAATGAGCAGTTCTTC.